This TCR beta chain derives from a study of T cells expressing NK-cell markers. Germline CDR1 and CDR2: LNHDA and SQIVND (reference sequence). There are 12 residues in the CDR3. TCRdb reworked the 5' RACE reads into one entry per CDR3 protein, no DNA. The listing contains roughly 380,000 distinct CDR3 sequences. The receptor comes from a man aged 18 to 69 in good health. The rearrangement links TRBV19 to TRBJ1-1. The sequenced sample was blood T cells: a sorted CD56 or NKG2C T cell subset, CD4+ or CD8+ T cells, or bulk PBMC T cells (not recorded which). The CDR3 loop is CASSIPYTEAFF.